Included here is one T cell receptor (beta chain) sequence, with context. This clonotype was seen more than once but under ten times. Its recognized antigen is unknown. No base quality information exists; no much larger clone differs at one position. V and J are trimmed by 3 bases and 9 bases, and the gene matches miss 1 base of the junction. Including cysteine and phenylalanine, the CDR3 has 11 amino acids. The sequence is cut down to CDR3 DNA, 33 bases in frame from base 1. CDR1 is given as ENHRY and CDR2 as SYGVKD, both from the germline V gene. Library generation was performed with PCR. The sequencer was an Illumina HiSeq 2500. TCR libraries were prepared with molecular barcoding, using unique molecular identifiers to normalize TCRbeta repertoire quantification. TCRdb took the public reads, trimmed them with fastp at Q25, ran MiXCR for clone calling and kept in-frame beta chains. Rows are unified per CDR3 protein, each entry keeping the most common DNA and genes. The sample table shows some 600,000 distinct CDR3 sequences, and roughly 15% are seen once. Together, the top ten hold 1.1% of the sample.

The data were taken from a study of T-cell reconstitution after alpha-beta-depleted transplantation in children listed by TCRdb under 2016. For the study in its entirety: Using TCR repertoire profiling, the study followed T-cell immune reconstitution in a quantitative way in children after TCRalphabeta/CD19-depleted allogeneic hematopoietic cell transplantation.

This TCR was recovered from a human donor who donated a stem cell graft to a child with acute myeloid leukemia. The specimen comprised PBMCs from the stem cell graft donor, sampled from the stem cell graft. The sequence joins TRBV10-3 to TRBJ1-1; TRBD1 agrees with 7 junctional bases. The CDR3 is CAISDRGQAFF. The DNA is TGTGCCATCAGTGATAGGGGGCAAGCTTTCTTT.